This T cell receptor (beta chain) was identified in a study of beta chain features in type 1 diabetes. Study observations and caveats: Type 1 diabetes patients showed fewer insertions and more deletions at VDJ junctions.

Of the isolated RNA, all was reverse transcribed, and so the sequenced material was expressed TCRB transcripts. The method was immunoSEQ multiplex PCR; TCRdb's version includes in-frame clones alone and lacks a portion of them. The sample contains 60,000 or so clones, roughly 60% of which appear only once. In regard to this clone: Antigen specificity is unknown.

The CDR3 runs to 13 residues. Per germline, CDR1 MNHEY and CDR2 SVGAGI. The V gene end was trimmed by 6 bases and the J gene end by 2 bases; junction bases not matched to a gene: 2. The specimen was Tregs from blood. The source of this sequence is a woman between 18 and 29 years old in good health. This chain joins TRBV6-5 and TRBJ2-3, with 7 bases matching TRBD2. The CDR3 spells CASSRDYTDTQYF. The CDR3 coding sequence is TGTGCCAGCAGCCGGGACTACACAGATACGCAGTATTTT.